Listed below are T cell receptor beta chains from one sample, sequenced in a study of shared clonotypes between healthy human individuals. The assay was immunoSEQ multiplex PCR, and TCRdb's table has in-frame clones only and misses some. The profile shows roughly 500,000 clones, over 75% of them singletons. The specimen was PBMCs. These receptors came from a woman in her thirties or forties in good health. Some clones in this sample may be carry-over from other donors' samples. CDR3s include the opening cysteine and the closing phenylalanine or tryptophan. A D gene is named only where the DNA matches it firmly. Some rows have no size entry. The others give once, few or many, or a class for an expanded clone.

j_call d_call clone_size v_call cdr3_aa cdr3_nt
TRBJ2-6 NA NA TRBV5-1 CASSSRTFYPGANVLTF TGCGCCAGCAGCTCCCGGACCTTCTATCCTGGGGCCAACGTCCTGACTTTC
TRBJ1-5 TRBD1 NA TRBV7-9 CASSLMGSGTDNQPQHF TGTGCCAGCAGCTTAATGGGGAGCGGGACAGACAATCAGCCCCAGCATTTT
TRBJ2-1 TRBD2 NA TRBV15 CATSRPGGDSYNEQFF TGTGCCACCAGTCGTCCGGGGGGGGACTCCTACAATGAGCAGTTCTTC
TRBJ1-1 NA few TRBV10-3 CAISDRRKNTEAFF TGTGCCATCAGTGACAGACGGAAGAACACTGAAGCTTTCTTT
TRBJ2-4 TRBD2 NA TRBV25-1 CASSRTSGGIQYF TGTGCCAGCAGTAGGACTAGCGGAGGCATTCAGTACTTC
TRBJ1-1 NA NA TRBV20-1 CSAAENTEAFF TGCAGTGCGGCGGAAAACACTGAAGCTTTCTTT
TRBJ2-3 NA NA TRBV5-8 CASSFSIAAWSTDTQYF TGTGCCAGCAGCTTCAGTATAGCGGCATGGTCCACAGATACGCAGTATTTT
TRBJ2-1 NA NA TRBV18 CASSPLDEQFF TGTGCCAGCTCACCATTGGATGAGCAGTTCTTC
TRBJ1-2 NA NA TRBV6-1 CASSDGWGVGGYTF TGTGCCAGCAGTGATGGCTGGGGAGTGGGGGGCTACACCTTC
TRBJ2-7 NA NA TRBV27 CASSFNSHYEQYF TGTGCCAGCAGTTTTAACTCGCACTACGAGCAGTACTTC
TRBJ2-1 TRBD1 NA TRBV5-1 CASSLRQGASEQFF TGCGCCAGCAGCTTGCGACAGGGGGCTAGTGAGCAGTTCTTC
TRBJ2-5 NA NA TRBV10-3 CAISEGSIQETQYF TGTGCCATCAGTGAAGGGAGCATACAAGAGACCCAGTACTTC
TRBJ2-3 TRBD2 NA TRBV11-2 CASSLMLAGSGTDTQYF TGTGCCAGCAGCTTAATGCTAGCGGGATCTGGCACAGATACGCAGTATTTT
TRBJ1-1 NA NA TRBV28 CASIPVGKPNTEAFF TGTGCCAGCATCCCCGTGGGCAAACCGAACACTGAAGCTTTCTTT
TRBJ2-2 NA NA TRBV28 CATPAGSANTGELFF TGTGCCACCCCGGCTGGGAGCGCGAACACCGGGGAGCTGTTTTTT
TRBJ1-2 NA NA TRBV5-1 CASSPPGGLGYGYTF TGCGCCAGCAGCCCCCCGGGGGGGTTAGGCTATGGCTACACCTTC
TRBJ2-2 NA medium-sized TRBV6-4 CASSADDTGELFF TGTGCCAGCAGTGCGGACGACACCGGGGAGCTGTTTTTT
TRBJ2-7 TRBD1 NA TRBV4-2 CASSQATGIADEQYF TGTGCCAGCAGCCAAGCGACAGGGATCGCGGACGAGCAGTACTTC
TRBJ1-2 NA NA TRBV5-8 CASSLGDGAVFGYTF TGTGCCAGCAGCTTGGGAGACGGCGCAGTATTCGGCTACACCTTC
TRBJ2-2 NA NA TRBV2 CATTASVNTGELFF TGTGCCACTACGGCTAGCGTGAACACCGGGGAGCTGTTTTTT
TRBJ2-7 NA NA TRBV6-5 CASSPGRGTGYEQYF TGTGCCAGCAGCCCCGGCCGCGGGACGGGCTACGAGCAGTACTTC
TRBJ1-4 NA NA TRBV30 CAWGEGVTHEKLFF TGTGCCTGGGGAGAGGGAGTAACTCATGAAAAACTGTTTTTT
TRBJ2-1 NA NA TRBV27 CASSRFLQTDSYNEQFF TGTGCCAGCAGTCGGTTTCTCCAGACAGACTCCTACAATGAGCAGTTCTTC
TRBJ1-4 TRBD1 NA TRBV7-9 CASSLGAGGYEKLFF TGTGCCAGCAGCTTAGGCGCAGGGGGCTATGAAAAACTGTTTTTT
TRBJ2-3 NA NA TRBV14 CASSQDPTLPASTDTQYF TGTGCCAGCAGCCAAGATCCGACGCTACCCGCTAGCACAGATACGCAGTATTTT
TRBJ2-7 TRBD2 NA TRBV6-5 CASNYNSGRPTYEQYF TGTGCCAGCAATTACAATAGCGGGAGGCCCACCTACGAGCAGTACTTC
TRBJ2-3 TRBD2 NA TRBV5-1 CASSLVSGGASTDTQYF TGCGCCAGCAGCTTGGTTTCGGGAGGCGCTAGCACAGATACGCAGTATTTT
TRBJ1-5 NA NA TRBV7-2 CASSGRGQPQHF TGTGCCAGCAGCGGCCGCGGTCAGCCCCAGCATTTT
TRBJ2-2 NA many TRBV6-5 CASSPWGRELFF TGTGCCAGCAGTCCCTGGGGAAGGGAGCTGTTTTTT
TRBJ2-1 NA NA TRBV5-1 CASSTQGGNEQFF TGCGCCAGCAGCACTCAGGGGGGCAATGAGCAGTTCTTC
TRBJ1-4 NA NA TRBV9 CASSQGDQNEKLFF TGTGCCAGCAGCCAAGGGGACCAAAATGAAAAACTGTTTTTT
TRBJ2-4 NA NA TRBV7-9 CASSLVGGPSAKNIQYF TGTGCCAGCAGCTTAGTTGGGGGACCCTCAGCCAAAAACATTCAGTACTTC
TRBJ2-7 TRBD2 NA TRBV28 CASSLGLAGSYEQYF TGTGCCAGCAGTTTAGGGCTAGCGGGGTCCTACGAGCAGTACTTC
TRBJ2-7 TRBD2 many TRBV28 CASSDLSGARREQYF TGTGCCAGCAGTGACCTTAGCGGGGCCCGGAGGGAGCAGTACTTC
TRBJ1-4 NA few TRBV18 CASSQQRTNEKLFF TGTGCCAGCTCCCAACAGAGAACTAATGAAAAACTGTTTTTT
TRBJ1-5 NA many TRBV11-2 CASSLSYNQPQHF TGTGCCAGCAGCTTAAGTTACAATCAGCCCCAGCATTTT
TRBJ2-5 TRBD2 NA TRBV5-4 CASSLKRERETQYF TGTGCCAGCAGCTTGAAGCGGGAGAGGGAGACCCAGTACTTC
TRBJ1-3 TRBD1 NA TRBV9 CASSPRLTGTTGNTIYF TGTGCCAGCAGCCCACGCCTGACAGGGACGACTGGAAACACCATATATTTT
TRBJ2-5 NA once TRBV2 CASSETVQETQYF TGTGCCAGCAGTGAGACGGTCCAAGAGACCCAGTACTTC
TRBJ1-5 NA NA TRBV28 CASSTPGQPSNQPQHF TGTGCCAGCAGCACCCCCGGACAGCCTAGCAATCAGCCCCAGCATTTT
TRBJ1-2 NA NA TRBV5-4 CASSRDRQYYGYTF TGTGCCAGCAGCCGGGACCGCCAATACTATGGCTACACCTTC
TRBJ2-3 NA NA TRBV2 CAGRALTSTDTQYF TGTGCCGGACGGGCGCTTACTAGCACAGATACGCAGTATTTT
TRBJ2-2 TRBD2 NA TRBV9 CASSVVPGGTGELFF TGTGCCAGCAGCGTAGTCCCGGGAGGCACCGGGGAGCTGTTTTTT
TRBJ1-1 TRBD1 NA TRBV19 CASSTTGANTEAFF TGTGCCAGTAGTACGACAGGGGCGAACACTGAAGCTTTCTTT
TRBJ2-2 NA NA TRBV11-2 CASSLEAGELFF TGTGCCAGCAGCTTAGAGGCCGGGGAGCTGTTTTTT
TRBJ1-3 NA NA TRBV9 CASSVLSSGNTIYF TGTGCCAGCAGCGTACTCAGCTCTGGAAACACCATATATTTT
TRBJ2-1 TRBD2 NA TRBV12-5 CASGLAVPGLAVGPPSYNEQFF TGTGCTAGTGGTTTGGCTGTCCCCGGACTAGCGGTAGGGCCGCCTTCCTACAATGAGCAGTTCTTC
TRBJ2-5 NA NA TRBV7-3 CASSATLQETQYF TGTGCCAGCAGCGCCACCTTACAAGAGACCCAGTACTTC
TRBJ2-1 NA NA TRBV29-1 CSVHGSGDRNEQFF TGCAGCGTTCATGGTTCGGGAGACAGAAATGAGCAGTTCTTC
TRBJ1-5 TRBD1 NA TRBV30 CAWSIQGVNQPQHF TGTGCCTGGAGTATACAGGGGGTGAATCAGCCCCAGCATTTT
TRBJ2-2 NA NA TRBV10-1 CASSDRVTGELFF TGCGCCAGCAGTGACAGGGTCACCGGGGAGCTGTTTTTT
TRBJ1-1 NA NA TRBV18 CASSPPLGLTEAFF TGTGCCAGCTCACCACCGCTGGGTCTCACTGAAGCTTTCTTT
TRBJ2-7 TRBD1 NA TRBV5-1 CASSSDRGGGYEQYF TGCGCCAGCAGCTCCGACAGGGGAGGAGGCTACGAGCAGTACTTC
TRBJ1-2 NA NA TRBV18 CASSPPGVQGGYTF TGTGCCAGCTCACCACCAGGGGTTCAAGGTGGCTACACCTTC
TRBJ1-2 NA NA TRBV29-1 CSVDSRQAYGYTF TGCAGCGTTGACTCCCGACAGGCCTATGGCTACACCTTC
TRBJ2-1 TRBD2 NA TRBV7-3 CASSLRLAGYNEQFF TGTGCCAGCAGCTTAAGGCTAGCGGGATACAATGAGCAGTTCTTC
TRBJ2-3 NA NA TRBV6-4 CASSDSGGGDTQYF TGTGCCAGCAGTGACTCTGGGGGAGGAGATACGCAGTATTTT